This T cell receptor (beta chain) was profiled in a study of T cell responses to AZD1222 COVID-19 vaccine. General study points: Seropositive status at baseline applied to only five or six AZD1222 recipients. Donors were largely white British and mainly female; clonal diversity was possibly underestimated.

V was clipped by 5 bases and J by 2 bases; unmatched bases: 7. Germline V gene lookup returns CDR1 MDHEN and CDR2 SYDVKM. The CDR3 is made up of 15 amino acids. This clone was observed a single time. Its antigen remains unidentified. Sequencing was performed with immunoSEQ multiplex PCR; in TCRdb, only in-frame clones are kept and a portion is missing. The sample holds about 150,000 clones, less than 90% seen once. This sequence joins TRBV28 and TRBJ2-7; 9 bases align to TRBD1. The receptor's source is an adult who had recovered from COVID-19. The starting material was peripheral blood, obtained after recovery from COVID-19. CDR3 loop: CASSPGGDRAYEQYF. Here the CDR3 DNA reads TGTGCCAGCAGTCCCGGCGGGGACAGGGCCTACGAGCAGTACTTC.